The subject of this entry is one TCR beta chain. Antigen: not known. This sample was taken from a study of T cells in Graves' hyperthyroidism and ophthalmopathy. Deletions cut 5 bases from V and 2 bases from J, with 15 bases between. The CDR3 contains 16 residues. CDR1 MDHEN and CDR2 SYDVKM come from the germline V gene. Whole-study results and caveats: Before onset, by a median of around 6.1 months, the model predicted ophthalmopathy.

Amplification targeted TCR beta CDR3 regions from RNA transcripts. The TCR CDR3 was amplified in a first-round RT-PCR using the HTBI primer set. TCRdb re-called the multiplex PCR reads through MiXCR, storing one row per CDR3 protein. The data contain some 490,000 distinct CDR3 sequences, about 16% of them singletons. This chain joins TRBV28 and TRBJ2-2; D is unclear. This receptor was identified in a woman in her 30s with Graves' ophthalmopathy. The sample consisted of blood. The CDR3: CASSPLGSSNTGELFF. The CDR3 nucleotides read TGTGCCAGCAGTCCTCTGGGCAGCAGTAACACCGGGGAGCTGTTTTTT. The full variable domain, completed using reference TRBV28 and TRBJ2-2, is DVKVTQSSRYLVKRTGEKVFLECVQDMDHENMFWYRQDPGLGLRLIYFSYDVKMKEKGDIPEGYSVSREKKERFSLILESASTNQTSMYLCASSPLGSSNTGELFFGEGSRLTVL.